Below are 29 T cell receptor beta chains sequenced from a single sample in a study of T-cell reconstitution after alpha-beta-depleted transplantation in children. Preparation of the TCRbeta library was carried out with unique molecular identifiers. TCRdb independently ran MiXCR on the PCR reads; one entry per CDR3 protein. The sample lists roughly 240,000 distinct CDR3 sequences, 6.5% to 10% occurring once. This sample comprised PBMCs, mostly from graft donor cells, obtained 180 days after TCRalphabeta/CD19-depleted stem cell transplant. The origin of the receptors is a male patient younger than 18 who had a stem cell transplant for acute lymphoblastic leukemia, so the T cells may come from the graft donor.

On this clonotype: Being one base from a much bigger clone, this may be a read error. The chain has TRBV24-1 and TRBJ2-3, with TRBD2 identical over 9 bases. Germline V gene data show CDR1 as KGHDR and CDR2 as SFDVKD. The ends lost 3 bases at V and 2 bases at J; junction bases unmatched: 5. The CDR3 sequence is 16 residues long. CDR3 protein: CATSDPTSGDTDTQYF. The CDR3, as DNA: TGTGCCACCAGTGATCCGACTAGCGGCGACACAGATACGCAGTATTTT.

This clonotype appeared many times. J is TRBJ2-1 and V is TRBV11-1, with 13 nucleotides matching TRBD2. With V trimmed by 5 bases and J by 4 bases, 17 bases remained unmatched. Per the germline V gene, CDR1 is SGHAT and CDR2 is FQDESV (reference sequence). This CDR3 spans 20 amino acids. The CDR3 coding sequence is TGTGCCAGCAGCGATCCGCCGGGACTAGCGGGATCCAGGAGTTACAATGAGCAGTTCTTC. Amino acid sequence: CASSDPPGLAGSRSYNEQFF.

This clonotype occurred many times. The chain carries TRBV11-1 and TRBJ2-3; D remains unclear. The V gene lost 6 bases and the J gene lost 7 bases, with 8 bases spanning the gap. This CDR3 region has 11 residues. Germline lookup yields CDR1 SGHAT and CDR2 FQDESV (reference sequence). CDR3 amino acids: CASRNKHTQYF. The CDR3 region has the DNA TGTGCCAGCAGGAATAAGCATACGCAGTATTTT.

This clonotype was counted at least ten times. The chain is built from TRBV28 and TRBJ2-7; D ambiguous. This CDR3 region has 13 residues. Germline CDR1 and CDR2: MDHEN and SYDVKM. Trimming left V 2 bases short and J 2 bases short, with 7 bases between. In DNA form, the CDR3 reads TGTGCCAGCAGTTTACCCACCGCCTACGAGCAGTACTTC. Translating it yields CASSLPTAYEQYF.

The V gene is TRBV7-9, the J gene TRBJ2-3; unclear D gene. CDR3 length: 15 amino acids. Trimming shortened V by 5 bases and J by 1 base, and 13 bases separated the two germline ends. Per the germline V gene, CDR1 is SEHNR and CDR2 is FQNEAQ (reference sequence). CDR3 coding DNA: TGTGCCAGCAGCCAAAGCCCTCACCGCACAGATACGCAGTATTTT. Translation gives CASSQSPHRTDTQYF.

This clonotype was seen at least ten times. This chain joins TRBV20-1 and TRBJ2-3; 10 positions agree with TRBD2. Losses at the gene ends were 6 bases for V and 6 bases for J; bases not matched to a gene: 24. The CDR3 has 19 amino acids. The germline V gene has CDR1 DFQATT and CDR2 SNEGSKA (reference sequence). In DNA, the CDR3 is TGCAGTGCCCGTGTAGCTAGCGGGAGAAAGTTCGGCTGGTGGGATACGCAGTATTTT. Amino acids: CSARVASGRKFGWWDTQYF.

This clonotype was observed at least ten times. This chain connects TRBV12-3 or TRBV12-4 to TRBJ2-7; 9 positions agree with TRBD1. The V segment lost 6 bases and the J segment 5 bases; nucleotides outside the gene matches: 11. There are 15 residues in the CDR3. The CDR3, as DNA: TGTGCCAGCAGCGTTTTCCGGGACAGGGACCACGAGCAGTACTTC. It is translated as CASSVFRDRDHEQYF.

This clonotype has at least ten counts. The chain has TRBV5-6 and TRBJ1-4; 11 bases match TRBD1. The CDR3 covers 17 residues. V dropped 4 bases and J dropped 8; count of bases not matched to a gene: 13. Germline CDR1 is SGHDT and CDR2 is YYEEEE. CDR3 region: CASSDIMDRGLEEKLFF. The DNA of the CDR3 is TGTGCCAGCAGCGACATAATGGACAGGGGGCTTGAAGAAAAACTGTTTTTT.

This clonotype was picked up many times. This chain joins TRBV20-1 and TRBJ2-3; tentatively, D is TRBD1 (5 bases). Germline CDR1 is DFQATT and CDR2 is SNEGSKA (reference sequence). V lost 4 bases, J lost 8 bases, and 7 bases lay in between. CDR3 length equals 10 residues. For the CDR3, the DNA is TGCAGTGCTATCCAGGGTACGCAGTATTTT. Residues: CSAIQGTQYF.

This clonotype was picked up many times. This chain connects TRBV7-8 to TRBJ1-6; 8 bases match TRBD1. The V and J ends lost 5 bases and 7 bases, in that order; junction bases with no gene match: 7. The CDR3 is 15 residues long. Germline assignment: CDR1 SGHVS and CDR2 FQNEAQ. CDR3 amino acids: CASSPRQGMNSPLHF. The CDR3 bases are TGTGCCAGCAGCCCCCGACAGGGGATGAATTCACCCCTCCACTTT.

This clonotype was recorded a few times. The chain combines TRBV6-2 or TRBV6-3 with TRBJ1-5; 7 nucleotides align to TRBD1. CDR1 and CDR2 (germline): MNHEY, SVGEGT. After removal of 5 bases from V and 0 bases from J, the junction contained 10 bases not matched to a gene. The CDR3 is 17 amino acids. CDR3 sequence reads: CASSTRDRTNSNQPQHF. In DNA, the CDR3 is TGTGCCAGCAGTACCCGGGACAGAACTAATAGCAATCAGCCCCAGCATTTT.

This clonotype was seen repeatedly, ten times or more. At one end, the junction sequence differs from germline, possibly due to a read error. The rearrangement links TRBV28 to TRBJ1-3; D not resolved. The CDR3 is 15 residues long. Germline lookup yields CDR1 MDHEN and CDR2 SYDVKM. The CDR3 sequence: CAISNGFSSGNTIYF. CDR3 DNA sequence: TGTGCCATCAGTAACGGGTTTAGCTCTGGAAACACCATATATTTT.

This clonotype was observed many times. The rearrangement joins TRBV20-1 to TRBJ1-1; maybe TRBD1 (6 bases). CDR1 and CDR2 from the germline V gene are DFQATT and SNEGSKA (reference sequence). Trimming pared 1 base from V and 7 bases from J, leaving 10 bases between. The CDR3 spans 12 residues. The CDR3 loop reads CSARVQGGEAFF. CDR3 in DNA: TGCAGTGCTAGAGTACAGGGTGGTGAAGCTTTCTTT.

This clonotype was picked up many times. The gene calls are TRBV20-1 and TRBJ2-1, with 7 positions matching TRBD2. The CDR3 has 12 residues. Germline CDR1 DFQATT, CDR2 SNEGSKA (reference sequence). The trim removed 7 bases at V and 8 bases at J, leaving 8 bases unmatched. The CDR3 nucleotides read TGCAGTGACAGAGGCGGGAGCGATGAGCAGTTCTTC. The encoded protein is CSDRGGSDEQFF.

This clonotype occurred many times. This chain links TRBV10-2 with TRBJ2-7; TRBD1 matches at 8 bases. CDR1 WSHSY and CDR2 SAAADI come from the germline V gene. The V gene end was trimmed by 8 bases and the J gene end by 5 bases; junction bases not matched to a gene: 8. The CDR3 contains 13 residues. This CDR3 reads CASRVTGANEQYF. CDR3 nucleotides: TGCGCCAGCCGGGTGACAGGGGCGAACGAGCAGTACTTC.

This chain joins TRBV5-1 and TRBJ2-5, with D hard to call. V lost 3 bases, J lost 5 bases, and 11 bases lay in between. This CDR3 comprises 13 residues. Per the germline V gene, CDR1 is SGHRS and CDR2 is YFSETQ. The CDR3 bases are TGCGCCAGCAGCTCCACAGCGCAGGAGACCCAGTACTTC. Encoded protein: CASSSTAQETQYF. Looking up the rest from reference TRBV5-1 and TRBJ2-5 gives the full variable domain: KAGVTQTPRYLIKTRGQQVTLSCSPISGHRSVSWYQQTPGQGLQFLFEYFSETQRNKGNFPGRFSGRQFSNSRSEMNVSTLELGDSALYLCASSSTAQETQYFGPGTRLLVL.

The table lists this clonotype with many counts. This sequence joins TRBV4-3 and TRBJ1-6; TRBD1 might be the D (6 bases). The CDR3 length is 16 residues. Germline V gene data show CDR1 as LGHNA and CDR2 as YSLEER. Deletions cut 4 bases from V and 0 bases from J, with 10 bases between. The CDR3 region has the DNA TGCGCCAGCAGCCCGACAGGACTCTCCTATAATTCACCCCTCCACTTT. Its protein product is CASSPTGLSYNSPLHF.

The gene calls are TRBV19 and TRBJ1-3; no firm D call. CDR3 length: 15 residues. The germline CDR1 and CDR2 sequences are LNHDA and SQIVND (reference sequence). Between the trimmed V and J ends, which lost 7 bases and 4 bases, there was a span of 17 bases. Here the CDR3 reads CASTNTLLSGNTIYF. CDR3 DNA: TGTGCCAGTACCAACACCCTATTGTCCGGAAACACCATATATTTT.

The chain is built from TRBV20-1 and TRBJ2-7, with D possibly TRBD2 on 7 matching bases. The CDR3 extends over 15 amino acids. Trimming removed 3 bases from V and 4 bases from J, with 19 bases in between. Germline V CDR1 and CDR2: DFQATT, SNEGSKA (reference sequence). The CDR3 loop is CSARGRGGGPYEQYF. CDR3 in DNA: TGCAGTGCTAGGGGGAGGGGGGGAGGGCCTTACGAGCAGTACTTC.

In its sample, this clonotype was seen many times. The chain joins TRBV24-1 to TRBJ2-2; the D is unclear. V was clipped by 9 bases and J by 4 bases, with 11 bases between them. Per the germline V gene, CDR1 is KGHDR and CDR2 is SFDVKD. The CDR3 consists of 13 residues. CDR3 DNA: TGTGCCACCGAAATACAGACCACCGGGGAGCTGTTTTTT. Protein sequence: CATEIQTTGELFF.

This clonotype has at least ten counts. This chain uses TRBV6-5 with TRBJ2-3; D uncertain. The CDR3 is 14 amino acids. Germline CDR1 and CDR2: MNHEY and SVGAGI. With 0 bases removed from V and 2 bases from J, the gap between germline ends came to 6 bases. The CDR3 sequence is CASSYSGYTDTQYF. CDR3 nucleotide sequence: TGTGCCAGCAGTTACTCGGGCTACACAGATACGCAGTATTTT.

This clonotype was picked up many times. The chain joins TRBV29-1 to TRBJ2-3; 7 bases are a match to TRBD1. Losses at the gene ends were 7 bases for V and 2 bases for J; bases not matched to a gene: 6. CDR3 length equals 13 residues. CDR1 SQVTM and CDR2 ANQGSEA come from the germline V gene. The DNA for the CDR3 is TGCAGCGCCTTAACAGGGGCCACAGATACGCAGTATTTT. Encoded protein: CSALTGATDTQYF.

This clonotype was seen repeatedly, ten times or more. The V call is TRBV9, the J call TRBJ1-5; TRBD1 is a possible D gene (5 bases). The CDR3 spans 14 residues. CDR1 SGDLS and CDR2 YYNGEE come from the germline V gene. Trimming took off 0 bases at V and 1 base at J, with 5 bases between the two ends. The CDR3 DNA is TGTGCCAGCAGCGTAGGGGACAGCAATCAGCCCCAGCATTTT. Its translation is CASSVGDSNQPQHF.

This clonotype was counted many times. J is TRBJ1-2 and V is TRBV4-2, with TRBD1 identical over 7 bases. Looked up from germline, CDR1 is LGHNA and CDR2 is YNFKEQ. This CDR3 spans 14 amino acids. Trimming cost V 1 base and J 7 bases; bases outside gene matches: 6. Written as DNA, the CDR3 is TGTGCCAGCAGCCAAGTATCGACAGGGAGTGGCTACACCTTC. Encoded protein: CASSQVSTGSGYTF.

This clonotype has a count of ten or more. The chain links TRBV5-1 to TRBJ1-2, with 8 bases fitting TRBD1. The CDR3 has 14 residues. CDR1 is SGHRS and CDR2 is YFSETQ in the germline V gene. Trimming at V came to 4 bases and at J to 4 bases, leaving 6 bases not matched to a gene. In DNA, the CDR3 is TGCGCCAGCAGCCCGGCGGGACAGGTCTATGGCTACACCTTC. This translates into CASSPAGQVYGYTF.

There are many counts of this clonotype. This chain connects TRBV20-1 to TRBJ2-7; no clear D gene. Germline V gives CDR1 DFQATT, CDR2 SNEGSKA (reference sequence). The CDR3 is made up of 13 amino acids. In DNA, the CDR3 is TGCAGCGCCAGGTATCTCCACTCCTACGAGCAGTACTTC. Protein product: CSARYLHSYEQYF.

This clonotype appeared many times. The chain uses TRBV6-1 and TRBJ1-6; 7 bases align to TRBD1. CDR3 length: 13 amino acids. Trimming took 7 bases from V and 7 from J; bases not matched to a gene: 4. CDR1 is MNHNS and CDR2 is SASEGT in the germline V gene. The CDR3 region has the DNA TGTGCCAGCACAAGGGGGCAAAATTCACCCCTCCACTTT. As protein: CASTRGQNSPLHF.

This clonotype was found many times. The chain is built from TRBV6-5 and TRBJ1-2; D perhaps matches TRBD1 (5 bases). CDR1 is MNHEY, CDR2 SVGAGI, per germline. Between the trimmed V and J ends, which lost 4 bases and 8 bases, there was a span of 26 bases. This CDR3 is 17 amino acids long. CDR3 amino acids: CASSSPRGGSASRGYTF. The CDR3 coding sequence is TGTGCCAGCAGTTCGCCCCGGGGGGGGAGTGCATCTAGGGGCTACACCTTC.

Many counts were recorded for this clonotype. The rearrangement joins TRBV20-1 to TRBJ2-7, with D tentatively TRBD1 (5 bases). CDR3 length: 14 residues. Trimming stripped 3 bases from V and 9 bases from J, with 21 bases between. Germline CDR1 reads DFQATT; CDR2 reads SNEGSKA (reference sequence). CDR3 residues: CSASTPDNLRVQYF. For the CDR3, the DNA is TGCAGTGCTAGTACCCCGGACAATTTACGAGTGCAGTACTTC.